A selection of T cell receptor beta chains follows, all from one sample in a study of blood T cell repertoires in COVID-19. TCRdb keeps only in-frame clones here, not all; method: immunoSEQ multiplex PCR. This sample has 250,000 to 300,000 clones, with roughly 86% found just once. The sample comprised PBMCs or T cells enriched from blood (not recorded which). All receptors come from a woman aged 50 to 60 who had been exposed to COVID-19. The CDR3 runs from the conserved cysteine through the conserved F or W. Fields, in order: V gene, CDR3 protein.

v_call: TRBV4-2
cdr3_aa: CASSQDEGRGIGYTF

v_call: TRBV11-2
cdr3_aa: CASRDSNTEAFF

v_call: TRBV7-6
cdr3_aa: CASSSGGTAIRGTEAFF

v_call: TRBV3-1/TRBV3-2
cdr3_aa: CASSLAHLGRVMGYTF

v_call: TRBV3-1/TRBV3-2
cdr3_aa: CASSRGLAGVTSTDTQYF

v_call: TRBV7-9
cdr3_aa: CASSYDRHNEQFF

v_call: TRBV6-4
cdr3_aa: CASSGTGLNTDTQYF

v_call: TRBV2
cdr3_aa: CASQRDTDYGYTF

v_call: TRBV7-2
cdr3_aa: CASSLGTRGGQETQYF

v_call: TRBV6-1
cdr3_aa: CASGEGQGNQPQHF

v_call: TRBV12-3/TRBV12-4
cdr3_aa: CASRGQQNSPLHF

v_call: TRBV5-4
cdr3_aa: CASSFSLSGAGNTIYF

v_call: TRBV20-1
cdr3_aa: CSARRDTEAFF

v_call: TRBV5-1
cdr3_aa: CASRGLQETQYF

v_call: TRBV20-1
cdr3_aa: CSASGTSGLRTTQYF

v_call: TRBV6-2/TRBV6-3
cdr3_aa: CASSYLGGNYGYTF

v_call: TRBV5-1
cdr3_aa: CASSRTGFHYEQYF

v_call: TRBV19
cdr3_aa: CASSKHRDRVEKLFF

v_call: TRBV7-8
cdr3_aa: CASSVIQGAGVTQYF

v_call: TRBV7-4
cdr3_aa: CASSSRGPSYEQYF

v_call: TRBV6-6
cdr3_aa: CASSYPTDHSNQPQHF

v_call: TRBV5-6
cdr3_aa: CASSLAPLGYTF

v_call: TRBV20-1
cdr3_aa: CSASLTSSYEQYF

v_call: TRBV2
cdr3_aa: CASSLDRGNEKLFF

v_call: TRBV14
cdr3_aa: CASSRQVAGRSGTQYF

v_call: TRBV3-1/TRBV3-2
cdr3_aa: CASSQDLEETQYF

v_call: TRBV25-1
cdr3_aa: CASSERVDGAEAFF